This T cell receptor beta chain comes out of a study of cytomegalovirus exposure and HLA in healthy donors. Study-wide points: In vitro work confirmed that a few CMV-associated chains recognize CMV antigens. The tendency of first-cohort TCR clusters to co-occur in the 130 or so validation repertoires was identified by a subsequent analysis. Among TCR beta chains, those listed as cytomegalovirus-associated numbered about 160.

The CDR3 runs to 15 residues. V was clipped by 2 bases and J by 11 bases; unmatched bases: 13. CDR1 and CDR2 from the germline V gene are MNHEY and SMNVEV (reference sequence). With respect to this clone: Antigen specificity is unknown.

The donors belonged to the approximately 120-subject validation cohort, separate from the roughly 650-subject first cohort. TCRdb keeps only in-frame clones here, not all; method: immunoSEQ multiplex PCR. The sample shows roughly 150,000 clones, 88% of them seen only once. Specimen: PBMCs. This chain links TRBV27 with TRBJ2-3, with 7 bases that match TRBD1. The sequence came from a young man in good health and CMV-seronegative. CDR3 sequence reads: CASSLPGYRQGKQYF. CDR3 coding DNA: TGTGCCAGCAGTTTACCTGGGTATCGACAGGGCAAGCAGTATTTT.